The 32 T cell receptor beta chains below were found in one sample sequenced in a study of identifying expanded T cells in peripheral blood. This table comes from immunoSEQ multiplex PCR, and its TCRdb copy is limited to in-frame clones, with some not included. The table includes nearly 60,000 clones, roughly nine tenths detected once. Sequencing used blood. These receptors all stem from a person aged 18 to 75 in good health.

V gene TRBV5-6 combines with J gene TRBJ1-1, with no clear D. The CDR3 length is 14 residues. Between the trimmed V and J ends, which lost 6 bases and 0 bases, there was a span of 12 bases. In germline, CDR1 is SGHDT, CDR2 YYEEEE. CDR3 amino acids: CASTQGNVNTEAFF. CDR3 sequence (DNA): TGTGCCAGCACCCAAGGTAACGTGAACACTGAAGCTTTCTTT.

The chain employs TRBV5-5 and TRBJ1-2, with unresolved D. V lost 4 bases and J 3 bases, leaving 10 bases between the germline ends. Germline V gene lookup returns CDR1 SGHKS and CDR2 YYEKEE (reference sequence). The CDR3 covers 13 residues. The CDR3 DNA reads TGTGCCAGCAGCGCTCGCGCGGACTATGGCTACACCTTC. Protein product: CASSARADYGYTF.

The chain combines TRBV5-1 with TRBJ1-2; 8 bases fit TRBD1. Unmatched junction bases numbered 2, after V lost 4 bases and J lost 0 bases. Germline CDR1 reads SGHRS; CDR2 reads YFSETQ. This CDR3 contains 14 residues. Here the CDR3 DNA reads TGCGCCAGCAGCGGACAGGGACCTAACTATGGCTACACCTTC. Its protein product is CASSGQGPNYGYTF.

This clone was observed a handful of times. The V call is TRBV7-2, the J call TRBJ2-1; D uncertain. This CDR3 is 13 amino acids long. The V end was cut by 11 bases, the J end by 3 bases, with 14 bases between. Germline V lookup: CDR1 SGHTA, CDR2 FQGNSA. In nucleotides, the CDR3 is TGTGCCTCCGGCCGGAAGGGCTACAATGAGCAGTTCTTC. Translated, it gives CASGRKGYNEQFF.

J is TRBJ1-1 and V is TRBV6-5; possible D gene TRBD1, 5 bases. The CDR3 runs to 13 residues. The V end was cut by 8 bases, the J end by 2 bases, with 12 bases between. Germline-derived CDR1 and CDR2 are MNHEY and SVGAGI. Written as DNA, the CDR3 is TGTGCCAGCCCAAGGGGTCTTAACACTGAAGCTTTCTTT. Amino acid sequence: CASPRGLNTEAFF.

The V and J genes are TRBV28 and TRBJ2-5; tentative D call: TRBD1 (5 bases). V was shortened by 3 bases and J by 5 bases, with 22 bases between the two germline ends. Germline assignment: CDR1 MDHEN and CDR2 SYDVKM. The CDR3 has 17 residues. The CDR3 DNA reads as TGTGCCAGCAGTTTCATCCTTAAGCGCCTACAGGAGGAGACCCAGTACTTC. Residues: CASSFILKRLQEETQYF.

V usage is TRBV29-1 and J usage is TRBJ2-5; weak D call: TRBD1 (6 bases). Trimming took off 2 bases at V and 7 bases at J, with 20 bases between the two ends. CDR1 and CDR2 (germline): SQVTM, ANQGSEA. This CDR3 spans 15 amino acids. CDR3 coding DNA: TGCAGCGTTGAATGGGCGTTCTGGGGCAGGGGGACCCAGTACTTC. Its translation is CSVEWAFWGRGTQYF.

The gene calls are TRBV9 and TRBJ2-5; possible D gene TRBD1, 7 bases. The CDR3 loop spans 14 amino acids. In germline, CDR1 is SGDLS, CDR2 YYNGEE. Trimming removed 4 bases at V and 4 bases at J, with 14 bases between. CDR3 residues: CASSPRQGGETQYF. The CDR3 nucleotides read TGTGCCAGCAGCCCTCGACAGGGAGGAGAGACCCAGTACTTC.

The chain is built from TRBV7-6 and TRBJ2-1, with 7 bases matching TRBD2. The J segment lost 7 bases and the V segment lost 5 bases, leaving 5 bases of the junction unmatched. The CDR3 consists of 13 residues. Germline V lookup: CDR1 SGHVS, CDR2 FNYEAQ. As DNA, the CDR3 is TGTGCCAGCAGCCTAGTGGGAGGGAATGAGCAGTTCTTC. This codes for CASSLVGGNEQFF.

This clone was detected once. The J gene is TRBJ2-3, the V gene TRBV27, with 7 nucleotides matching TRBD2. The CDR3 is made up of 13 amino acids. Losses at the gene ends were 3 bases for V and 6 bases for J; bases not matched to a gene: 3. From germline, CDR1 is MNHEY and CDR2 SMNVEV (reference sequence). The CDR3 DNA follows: TGTGCCAGCAGTTTCTGGGGGGGGGATACGCAGTATTTT. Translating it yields CASSFWGGDTQYF.

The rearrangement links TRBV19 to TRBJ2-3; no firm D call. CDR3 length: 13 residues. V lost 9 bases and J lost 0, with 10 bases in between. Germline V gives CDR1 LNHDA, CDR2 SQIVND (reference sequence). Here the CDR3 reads CASAQISTDTQYF. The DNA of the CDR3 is TGTGCCAGCGCACAGATTAGCACAGATACGCAGTATTTT.

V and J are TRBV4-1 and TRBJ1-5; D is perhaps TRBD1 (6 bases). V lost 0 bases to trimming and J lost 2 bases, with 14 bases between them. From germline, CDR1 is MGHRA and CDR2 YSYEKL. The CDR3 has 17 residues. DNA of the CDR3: TGCGCCAGCAGCCAAGACCCACAGGGTCGAGGCAATCAGCCCCAGCATTTT. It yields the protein CASSQDPQGRGNQPQHF.

In DNA form, the CDR3 reads TGTGCCAGCAGCTTTCCGGGACAGGGGTTAGAGACCCAGTACTTC. Its translation: CASSFPGQGLETQYF. This sequence joins TRBV5-8 and TRBJ2-5; 10 bases match TRBD1. The germline CDR1 and CDR2 sequences are SGHTS and YDEGEE. The junction had 5 bases not matched to a gene; V was cut back by 2 bases and J by 4 bases. CDR3 length: 15 residues. Drawing the rest from reference TRBV5-8 and TRBJ2-5, the complete variable domain is EAGVTQSPTHLIKTRGQQATLRCSPISGHTSVYWYQQALGLGLQFLLWYDEGEERNRGNFPPRFSGRQFPNYSSELNVNALELEDSALYLCASSFPGQGLETQYFGPGTRLLVL.

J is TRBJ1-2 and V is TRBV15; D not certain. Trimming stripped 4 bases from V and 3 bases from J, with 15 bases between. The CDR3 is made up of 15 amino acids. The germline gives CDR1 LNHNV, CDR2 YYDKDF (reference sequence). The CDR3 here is CATSKAESNDYGYTF. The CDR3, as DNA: TGTGCCACCAGCAAGGCCGAAAGCAACGACTATGGCTACACCTTC.

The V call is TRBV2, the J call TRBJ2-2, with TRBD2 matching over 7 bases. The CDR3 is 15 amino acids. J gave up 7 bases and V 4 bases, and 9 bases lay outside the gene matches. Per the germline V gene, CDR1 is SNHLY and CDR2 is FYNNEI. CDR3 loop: CASSATGAGVGELFF. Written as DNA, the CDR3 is TGTGCCAGCAGTGCCACGGGTGCGGGAGTCGGGGAGCTGTTTTTT.

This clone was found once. The CDR3 DNA reads TGCGCCAGCAGCTTGGAGGTCGGAAACAATGAGCAGTTCTTC. It is translated as CASSLEVGNNEQFF. The chain carries TRBV5-1 and TRBJ2-1; D not resolved. The CDR3 runs 14 residues. Trimming took off 0 bases at V and 5 bases at J, with 9 bases between the two ends. Germline V gives CDR1 SGHRS, CDR2 YFSETQ.

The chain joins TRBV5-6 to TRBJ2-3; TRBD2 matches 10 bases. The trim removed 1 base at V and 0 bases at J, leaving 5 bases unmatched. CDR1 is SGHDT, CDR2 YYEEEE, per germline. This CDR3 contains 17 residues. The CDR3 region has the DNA TGTGCCAGCAGCTTGCCGGGACTAGCGTATAGCACAGATACGCAGTATTTT. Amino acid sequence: CASSLPGLAYSTDTQYF.

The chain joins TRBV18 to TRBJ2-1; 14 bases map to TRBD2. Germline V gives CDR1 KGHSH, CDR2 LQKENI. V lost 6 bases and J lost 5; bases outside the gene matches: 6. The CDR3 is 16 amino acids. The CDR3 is CASSLPGLAGDNEQFF. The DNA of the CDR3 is TGTGCCAGCTCCCTGCCGGGACTAGCGGGGGACAATGAGCAGTTCTTC.

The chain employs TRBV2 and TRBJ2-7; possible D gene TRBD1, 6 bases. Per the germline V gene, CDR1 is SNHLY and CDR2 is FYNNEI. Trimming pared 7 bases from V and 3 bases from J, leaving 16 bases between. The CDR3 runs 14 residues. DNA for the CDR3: TGTGCCAGCACCTTGGACAGCGTCAACTACGAGCAGTACTTC. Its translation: CASTLDSVNYEQYF.

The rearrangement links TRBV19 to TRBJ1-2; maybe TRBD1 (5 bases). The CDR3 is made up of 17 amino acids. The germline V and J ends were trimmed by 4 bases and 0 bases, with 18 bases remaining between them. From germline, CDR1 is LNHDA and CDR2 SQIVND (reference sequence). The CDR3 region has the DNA TGTGCCAGTAGTAATTCGGGACGGAATGACGCTAACTATGGCTACACCTTC. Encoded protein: CASSNSGRNDANYGYTF.

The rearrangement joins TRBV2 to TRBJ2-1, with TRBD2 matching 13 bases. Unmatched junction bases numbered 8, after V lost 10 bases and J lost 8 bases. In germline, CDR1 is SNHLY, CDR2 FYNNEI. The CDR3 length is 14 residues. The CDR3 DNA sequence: TGTGCCATCCTGGGGACTAGCGGGGCCGATGAGCAGTTCTTC. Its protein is CAILGTSGADEQFF.

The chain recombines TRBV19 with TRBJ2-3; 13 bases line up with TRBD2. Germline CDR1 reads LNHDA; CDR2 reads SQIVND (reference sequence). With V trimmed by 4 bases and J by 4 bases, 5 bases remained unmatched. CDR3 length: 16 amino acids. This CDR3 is CASSKLAGGRADTQYF. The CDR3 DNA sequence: TGTGCCAGTAGTAAACTAGCGGGGGGGCGGGCAGATACGCAGTATTTT.

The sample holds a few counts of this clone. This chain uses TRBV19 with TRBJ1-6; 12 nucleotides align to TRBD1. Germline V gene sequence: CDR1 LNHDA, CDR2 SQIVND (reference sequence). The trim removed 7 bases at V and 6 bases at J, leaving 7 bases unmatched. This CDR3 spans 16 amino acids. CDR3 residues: CASTGTGGRFNSPLHF. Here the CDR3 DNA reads TGTGCCAGTACCGGGACAGGGGGCCGATTTAATTCACCCCTCCACTTT.

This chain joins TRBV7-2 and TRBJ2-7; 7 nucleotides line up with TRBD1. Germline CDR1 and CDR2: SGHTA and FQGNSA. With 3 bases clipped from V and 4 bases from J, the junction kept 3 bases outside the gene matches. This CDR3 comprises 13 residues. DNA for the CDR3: TGTGCCAGCAGCTTGACAGGGACATACGAGCAGTACTTC. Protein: CASSLTGTYEQYF.

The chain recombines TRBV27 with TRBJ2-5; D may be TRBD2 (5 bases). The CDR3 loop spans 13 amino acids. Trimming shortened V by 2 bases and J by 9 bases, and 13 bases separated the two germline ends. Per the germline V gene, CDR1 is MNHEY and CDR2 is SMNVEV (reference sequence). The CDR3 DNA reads TGTGCCAGCAGTTTAAGGGCGGGCGGTCCCCAGTACTTC. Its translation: CASSLRAGGPQYF.

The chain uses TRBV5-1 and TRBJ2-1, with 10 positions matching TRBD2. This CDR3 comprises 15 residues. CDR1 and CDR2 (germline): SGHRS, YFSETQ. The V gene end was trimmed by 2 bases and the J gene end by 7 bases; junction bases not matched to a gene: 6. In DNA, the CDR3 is TGCGCCAGCAGCTTTCTAGCGGGAGTCGGGAATGAGCAGTTCTTC. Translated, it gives CASSFLAGVGNEQFF.

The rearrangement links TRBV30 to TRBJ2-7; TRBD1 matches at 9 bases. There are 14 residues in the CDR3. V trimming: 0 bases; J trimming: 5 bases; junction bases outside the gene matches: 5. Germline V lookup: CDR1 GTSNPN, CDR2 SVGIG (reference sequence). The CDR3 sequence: CAWSVGGQGNEQYF. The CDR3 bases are TGTGCCTGGAGTGTAGGGGGACAGGGAAACGAGCAGTACTTC.

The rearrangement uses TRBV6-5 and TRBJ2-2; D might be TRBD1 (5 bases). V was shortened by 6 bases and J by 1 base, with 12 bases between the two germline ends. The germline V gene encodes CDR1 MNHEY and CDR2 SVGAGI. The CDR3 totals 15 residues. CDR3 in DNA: TGTGCCAGCAGCCGAGGACACAAGAACACCGGGGAGCTGTTTTTT. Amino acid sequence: CASSRGHKNTGELFF.

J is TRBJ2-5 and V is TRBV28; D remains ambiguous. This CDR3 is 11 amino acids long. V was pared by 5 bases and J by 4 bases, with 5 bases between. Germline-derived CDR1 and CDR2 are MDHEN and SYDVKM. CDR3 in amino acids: CASSSRETQYF. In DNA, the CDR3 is TGTGCCAGCAGTAGTAGAGAGACCCAGTACTTC.

The DNA for the CDR3 is TGTGCCAGCAGCTTGGGGCTAGCGGGTTCAGATACGCAGTATTTT. Encoded protein: CASSLGLAGSDTQYF. This chain uses TRBV5-6 with TRBJ2-3, with 8 bases lining up with TRBD2. The V gene's germline CDR1 is SGHDT and CDR2 YYEEEE. The V and J ends lost 0 bases and 4 bases, in that order; junction bases with no gene match: 4. The length of the CDR3 is 15 residues.

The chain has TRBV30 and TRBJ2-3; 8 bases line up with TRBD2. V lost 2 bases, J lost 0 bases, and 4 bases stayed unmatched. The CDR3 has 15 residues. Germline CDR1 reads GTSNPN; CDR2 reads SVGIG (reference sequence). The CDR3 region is CAWSLSGVSTDTQYF. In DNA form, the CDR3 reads TGTGCCTGGAGTCTTAGCGGGGTGAGCACAGATACGCAGTATTTT.

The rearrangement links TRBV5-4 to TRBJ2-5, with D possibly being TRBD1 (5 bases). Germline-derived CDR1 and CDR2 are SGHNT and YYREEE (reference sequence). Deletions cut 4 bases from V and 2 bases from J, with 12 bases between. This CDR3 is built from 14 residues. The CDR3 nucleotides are TGTGCCAGCAGCCCATTGGGGCAGCAAGAGACCCAGTACTTC. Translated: CASSPLGQQETQYF.